The source of this TCR beta chain is a study of CD8+CD57+ T cells in acquired aplastic anemia. The overall study: Roughly 3 ug was the average amount of DNA from sorted CD4+ and CD8+ cells.

Researchers used genomic DNA as the template to profile TCR beta VDJ and CDR3. TCRdb reanalysed the reads using MiXCR and keeps one entry per CDR3 protein. The sample comprises 150,000 to 180,000 distinct CDR3 sequences, roughly 54% of which are singletons, and about 12% rests with the top ten. Findings and limits, study-wide: Patients shared just under 30 CD8+ CDR3 sequences with controls.

For sequencing, patients were chosen who had shown expansion of CD8+CD57+ cells by flow cytometry. This CDR3 has 15 residues. V gave up 4 bases and J gave up 6 bases; unmatched junction bases: 7. Germline V CDR1 and CDR2: SGHVS, FQNEAQ. Remarks on this clonotype: Its antigen is undetermined.

Sequenced sample: sorted CD4+, CD8+, or CD8+CD57+ T cells (not recorded which) from PBMCs. The sequence was obtained from a human donor with aplastic anemia. The chain has TRBV7-8 and TRBJ2-7, with 12 bases that match TRBD2. In nucleotides, the CDR3 is TGTGCCAGCAGCTCCCTGACTAGCGGGAGTCGCGAGCAGTACTTC. Translated, it gives CASSSLTSGSREQYF.